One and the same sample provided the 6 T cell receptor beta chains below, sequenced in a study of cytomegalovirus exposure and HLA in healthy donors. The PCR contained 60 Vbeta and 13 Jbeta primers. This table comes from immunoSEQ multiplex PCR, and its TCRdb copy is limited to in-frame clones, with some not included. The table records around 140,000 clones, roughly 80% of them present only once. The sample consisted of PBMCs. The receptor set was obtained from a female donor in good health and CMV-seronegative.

CDR3 sequence (DNA): TGTGCCAGTAGTAGGGGACAGGGCCGAACTAATGAAAAACTGTTTTTT. Translated, it gives CASSRGQGRTNEKLFF. The chain links TRBV19 to TRBJ1-4; 9 positions match TRBD1. V was pared by 4 bases and J by 1 base, with 4 bases of the junction left unmatched. Germline-derived CDR1 and CDR2 are LNHDA and SQIVND (reference sequence). This CDR3 is built from 16 residues.

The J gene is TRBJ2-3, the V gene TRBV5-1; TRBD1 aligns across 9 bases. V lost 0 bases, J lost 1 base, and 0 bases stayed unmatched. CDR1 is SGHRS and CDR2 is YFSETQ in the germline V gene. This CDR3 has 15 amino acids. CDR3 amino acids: CASSLGQGGTDTQYF. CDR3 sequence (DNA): TGCGCCAGCAGCTTGGGACAGGGGGGCACAGATACGCAGTATTTT.

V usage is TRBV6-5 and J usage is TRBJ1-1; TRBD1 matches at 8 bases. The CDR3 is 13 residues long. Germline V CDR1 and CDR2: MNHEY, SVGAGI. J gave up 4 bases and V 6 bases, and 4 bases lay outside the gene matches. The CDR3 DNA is TGTGCCAGCAGGGATACAGGGGGCACTGAAGCTTTCTTT. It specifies CASRDTGGTEAFF.

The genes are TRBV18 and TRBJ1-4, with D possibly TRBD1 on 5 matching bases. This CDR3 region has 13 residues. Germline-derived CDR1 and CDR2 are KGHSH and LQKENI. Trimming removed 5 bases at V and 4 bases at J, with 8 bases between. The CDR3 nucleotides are TGTGCCAGCTCAAGGGGTCGTAATGAAAAACTGTTTTTT. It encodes CASSRGRNEKLFF.

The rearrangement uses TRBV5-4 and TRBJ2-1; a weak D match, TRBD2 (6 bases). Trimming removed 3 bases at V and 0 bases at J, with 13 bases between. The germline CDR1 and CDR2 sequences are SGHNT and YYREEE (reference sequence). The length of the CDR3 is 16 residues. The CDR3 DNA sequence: TGTGCCAGCAGCTCCTCCGGGGGAGTCTCCTACAATGAGCAGTTCTTC. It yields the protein CASSSSGGVSYNEQFF.

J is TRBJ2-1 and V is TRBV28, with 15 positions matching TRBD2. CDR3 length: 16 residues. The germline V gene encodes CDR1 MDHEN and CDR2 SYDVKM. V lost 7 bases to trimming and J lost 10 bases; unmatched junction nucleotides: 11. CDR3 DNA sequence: TGTGCCAGCACAACCTTCGGGACTAGCGGGGGGAACGAGCAGTTCTTC. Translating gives CASTTFGTSGGNEQFF.